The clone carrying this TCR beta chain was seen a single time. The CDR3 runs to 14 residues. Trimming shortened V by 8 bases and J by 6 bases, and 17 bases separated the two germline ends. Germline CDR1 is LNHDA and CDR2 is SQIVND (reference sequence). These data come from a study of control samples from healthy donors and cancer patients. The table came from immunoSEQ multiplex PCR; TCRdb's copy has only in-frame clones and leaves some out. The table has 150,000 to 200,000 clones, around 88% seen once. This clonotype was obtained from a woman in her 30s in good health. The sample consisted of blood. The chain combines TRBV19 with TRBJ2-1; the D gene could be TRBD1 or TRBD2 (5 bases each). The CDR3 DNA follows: TGTGCCAGTGGGGGATCCGGCAGGGTCAATGAGCAGTTCTTC. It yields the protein CASGGSGRVNEQFF.